This T cell receptor (beta chain) is drawn from a study of T cells in Graves' hyperthyroidism and ophthalmopathy (dated by TCRdb to the late 2010s). In terms of the full investigation: Peripheral blood samples were taken at the time of initial diagnosis, prior to any treatment. TCR V-J signatures able to tell the groups apart were searched for in a discovery cohort of 90 to 100 patients, of whom around 42 had Graves' ophthalmopathy and around 58 had stable Graves' hyperthyroidism. Prospective prediction of ophthalmopathy was tested in an independent validation cohort of fewer than 20 hyperthyroidism patients and some 17 patients who later progressed to ophthalmopathy. The approximately 100 discovery patients were randomly divided into training and test sets at a 7:3 ratio. Thyroid tissue and blood T-cell repertoires from six Graves' hyperthyroidism patients were also compared in the study. After blood sampling, hyperthyroidism patients were treated with methimazole at a starting dose of 30 mg daily, and ophthalmopathy patients were treated with high-dose intravenous methylprednisolone. According to the paper, TCR Vbeta CDR3 sequencing was carried out on over 130 peripheral blood samples, which came from fewer than 50 ophthalmopathy, around 75 hyperthyroidism and roughly 17 progressor patients.

Trimming costs V 0 bases and J 4 bases, and their ends lie 13 bases apart. The germline V gene yields LGHNT for CDR1 and FRNRAP for CDR2. From the cysteine through the phenylalanine, the CDR3 covers 16 amino acids. Here the CDR3 DNA is all that survives: 48 bases in frame from base 1. Here is what the overall study found, with its caveats: Sample size was not statistically predetermined, and investigators were not blinded to group allocation. During validation, the model predicted progression to ophthalmopathy a median of approximately 7 months ahead of onset, with more than 55% sensitivity and under 85% specificity. Most expanded thyroid clonotypes (frequency above 0.001) were also detected in blood, suggesting blood repertoires may reflect thyroid immune responses. A 13 V-J signature model separated ophthalmopathy from stable hyperthyroidism, with 87.88% sensitivity and 81.08% specificity in cross-validation and 80%/75% in testing.

In this sample, this clonotype turned up many times. This receptor's antigen is unknown. The record has no base qualities; no much larger clone is one base away. Amplification of TCR beta CDR3 regions was carried out from RNA transcripts. A first-round RT-PCR of the TCR CDR3 used the HTBI primer set with the Qiagen OneStep RT-PCR kit. Libraries were constructed in a second round of multiplex PCR, after which size selection and purification were performed. The libraries were sequenced on an Illumina HiSeq2000 using paired-end 100 bp reads. Regarding the original processing steps: SOAPnuke was used to process the raw data, removing reads that contained adapters or uncalled bases, had a mean Phred below 15, or lacked an exact match to the constant primer or identifier. COPE v1.2.5 was used to merge the high-quality paired reads, and each unique nucleotide sequence was defined as a clonotype. Clonotypes were aligned to IMGT TRBV, TRBD and TRBJ reference segments using MiTCR v1.1. The analysis included only V-J combinations with a frequency above 0.0001, which together covered over 98% of the repertoires. A TCS score was defined as the ratio between F50 (clonal expansion) and ExV (chaos), using BLOSUM62-based TCRdist between CDR3 peptides within each V-J. Welch's t-statistics and random forest reduced roughly 540 V-J features to roughly 13, which were used in a naive Bayes classifier (R e1071). The public reads were reanalyzed by TCRdb: fastp trimming at Q25, MiXCR alignment, in-frame beta chains only. Each entry is one CDR3 protein sequence, shown with its most common DNA and genes. TCRdb, rather than the study authors, made the V and J calls. The sample table shows some 500,000 distinct CDR3 sequences, and roughly 14% are seen once. The ten largest clones add up to around a sixth of the sample.

Stable Graves' hyperthyroidism was defined as no progression to ophthalmopathy during 18 months of follow-up. The hyperthyroidism patients were between 18 and 65 years old and newly diagnosed, with a disease duration of less than 2 months. Patients with uncontrolled infections, other autoimmune diseases, pregnancy or lactation were excluded. Diagnoses were established on the basis of clinical symptoms, serum thyroxine and TRAb, thyroid ultrasound, and orbital computed tomography. PBMCs were separated from 8 to 10 ml of fresh peripheral blood using Ficoll-Paque density gradient centrifugation. Total RNA was extracted with Trizol reagent, and quality was checked on an Agilent 2100 Bioanalyzer.

This receptor was identified in a woman between 18 and 29 years old with Graves' hyperthyroidism. Sequencing was performed on blood. The V and J genes are TRBV12-5 and TRBJ2-1; too little of a D gene remains to name it. In nucleotides, the sequence is TGTGCTAGTGGTTTGGTTGGGCAAAGGTCTTACAATGAGCAGTTCTTC. Translated, it reads CASGLVGQRSYNEQFF. Joined to the reference TRBV12-5 and TRBJ2-1 proteins, this CDR3 gives the full variable domain: DARVTQTPRHKVTEMGQEVTMRCQPILGHNTVFWYRQTMMQGLELLAYFRNRAPLDDSGMPKDRFSAEMPDATLATLKIQPSEPRDSAVYFCASGLVGQRSYNEQFFGPGTRLTVL.